This TCR beta chain was identified in a study of shared clonotypes between healthy human individuals. Study conclusions and caveats: It was the few donors that limited the genetic and exposure-history diversity represented.

CD45RO-negative CD8 cells positively selected for CCR7 made up the naive population, which excluded terminally differentiated effector memory CD45RA+ cells. Donors included only healthy HIV-negative adults lacking recent acute infections or vaccinations. This CDR3 contains 11 residues. Trimming pared 8 bases from V and 5 bases from J, leaving 13 bases between. Germline CDR1 reads SQVTM; CDR2 reads ANQGSEA. In the case of this clone: Its matching antigen is unknown.

The test was conducted at deep level. When replicate PCRs were run on sorted subsets, they used around 0.2 ug DNA, about 30,000 T cell genomes. Assay used: immunoSEQ multiplex PCR; TCRdb lists only in-frame clones, some missing. The table has about 2 million clones, 85% to 95% seen once. Sequencing used naive CD8+ T cells sorted from blood. This chain uses TRBV29-1 with TRBJ2-7; the D is unclear. The TCR comes from a man between 18 and 29 years old in good health. The CDR3 coding sequence is TGCAGCTTCCGTGGGGTACACGAGCAGTACTTC. It codes for CSFRGVHEQYF.